This T cell receptor beta chain comes out of a study of glioma-infiltrating T cells. Using RNA template, CDR3s of TCR alpha and beta were amplified with iRepertoire arm-PCR. TCRdb passed the multiplex PCR reads through MiXCR, listing each CDR3 protein once. The sample records under 200,000 distinct CDR3 sequences, more than 35% being singletons. Ten or more counts support this clonotype. Looked up from germline, CDR1 is MDHEN and CDR2 is SYDVKM. CDR3 length: 16 residues. The ends were cut back, 5 bases at V and 1 base at J, with 16 bases in the middle. The sample taken for sequencing was glioma tissue, nonneoplastic brain tissue, or PBMCs (not recorded which). This clonotype was sampled from a human donor with low-grade glioma or glioblastoma, undergoing nonglioma brain surgery, or in good health (not recorded which). The gene calls are TRBV28 and TRBJ2-3; D is possibly TRBD2 (6 bases). The CDR3 loop reads CASSTPTGGGTDTQYF. In nucleotides, the CDR3 is TGTGCCAGCAGTACTCCGACGGGCGGGGGCACAGATACGCAGTATTTT.